Listed here is a single T cell receptor beta chain. In the same sample, other DNA sequences code for this CDR3. The data are from a study of control samples from healthy donors and cancer patients. The method was immunoSEQ multiplex PCR; TCRdb's version includes in-frame clones alone and lacks a portion of them. The data contain some 44,000 clones, 70% of them singletons. This CDR3 has 14 residues. V lost 5 bases and J 0 bases, leaving 8 bases between the germline ends. Per the germline V gene, CDR1 is SEHNR and CDR2 is FQNEAQ (reference sequence). The sequence came from a male donor with melanoma. Sample: formalin-fixed, paraffin-embedded tissue. The chain recombines TRBV7-9 with TRBJ1-5, with TRBD1 as a possible D gene (5 bases). The chain's CDR3 is CASSPTDSNQPQHF. The CDR3 DNA sequence: TGTGCCAGCAGCCCGACAGATAGCAATCAGCCCCAGCATTTT. The full variable domain, its missing parts supplied by reference TRBV7-9 and TRBJ1-5, is DTGVSQNPRHKITKRGQNVTFRCDPISEHNRLYWYRQTLGQGPEFLTYFQNEAQLEKSRLLSDRFSAERPKGSFSTLEIQRTEQGDSAMYLCASSPTDSNQPQHFGDGTRLSIL.